These 16 T cell receptor beta chains share one sample of origin, sequenced in a study of blood T cell repertoires in COVID-19. Generated by immunoSEQ multiplex PCR, the TCRdb table keeps only in-frame clones and is missing some. The sample records about 130,000 clones, 75% to 90% being singletons. The sequenced sample consisted of PBMCs or T cells enriched from blood (not recorded which). The receptors derive from a woman aged 50 to 65 who had recovered from COVID-19.

The rearrangement links TRBV7-2 to TRBJ1-1; D is perhaps TRBD1 (5 bases). CDR3 length: 14 amino acids. The V end lost 2 bases, the J end lost 2 bases, and 9 bases lay between the germline ends. Germline V lookup: CDR1 SGHTA, CDR2 FQGNSA. CDR3: CASSLTRDNTEAFF. The CDR3 coding sequence is TGTGCCAGCAGCTTAACCAGGGATAACACTGAAGCTTTCTTT.

The V call is TRBV4-1, the J call TRBJ1-1, with D possibly being TRBD1 (5 bases). Looked up from germline, CDR1 is MGHRA and CDR2 is YSYEKL. The CDR3 runs 15 residues. V gave up 0 bases and J gave up 4 bases, with 12 bases separating them. The CDR3 nucleotides are TGCGCCAGCAGCCAAGATCTGGGGGGTCCCACTGAAGCTTTCTTT. It codes for CASSQDLGGPTEAFF.

This clone was observed a single time. This chain connects TRBV30 to TRBJ2-2; 9 nucleotides align to TRBD1. Germline CDR1 reads GTSNPN; CDR2 reads SVGIG (reference sequence). CDR3 length: 16 amino acids. V shed 5 bases, J shed 8 bases, and the junction held 15 bases outside the gene matches. The CDR3 nucleotides read TGTGCCTGGGAGGGGGTTTTTAGGGACAGGGCTGGGGAGCTGTTTTTT. Its translation: CAWEGVFRDRAGELFF.

The chain combines TRBV30 with TRBJ2-3, with D tentatively TRBD1 (6 bases). The CDR3 sequence is 13 residues long. Trimming removed 4 bases from V and 2 bases from J, with 10 bases in between. Germline lookup yields CDR1 GTSNPN and CDR2 SVGIG (reference sequence). In DNA form, the CDR3 reads TGTGCCTGGATGGGGGCCGCCACAGATACGCAGTATTTT. Residues: CAWMGAATDTQYF.

The V gene is TRBV7-9, the J gene TRBJ2-5; 7 nucleotides align to TRBD2. The CDR3 extends over 17 amino acids. CDR1 is SEHNR and CDR2 is FQNEAQ in the germline V gene (reference sequence). V was pared by 5 bases and J by 5 bases, with 17 bases of the junction left unmatched. The CDR3 DNA reads TGTGCCAGCAGCACGCTTAGAGGTCGGACTAGTGGCGAGACCCAGTACTTC. Its translation: CASSTLRGRTSGETQYF.

This chain links TRBV7-2 with TRBJ1-3; 8 positions agree with TRBD1. After removal of 5 bases from V and 2 bases from J, the junction contained 2 bases not matched to a gene. This CDR3 contains 14 residues. In germline, CDR1 is SGHTA, CDR2 FQGNSA. The CDR3 nucleotides are TGTGCCAGCAGCCAGGACAGGGCTGGAAACACCATATATTTT. Translation gives CASSQDRAGNTIYF.

As to this clone: The identical CDR3 is also encoded by other nucleotide sequences in the sample. The rearrangement uses TRBV7-8 and TRBJ2-1; D unclear. V gave up 3 bases and J gave up 0 bases, with 9 bases separating them. The CDR3 covers 15 residues. Germline V gene data show CDR1 as SGHVS and CDR2 as FQNEAQ. The CDR3 sequence: CASSFLTSSYNEQFF. The CDR3 DNA reads TGTGCCAGCAGCTTCCTTACGAGCTCCTACAATGAGCAGTTCTTC.

The genes are TRBV10-3 and TRBJ1-2; 7 nucleotides agree with TRBD1. Trimming cost V 3 bases and J 2 bases; bases outside gene matches: 9. This CDR3 comprises 16 residues. Per the germline V gene, CDR1 is ENHRY and CDR2 is SYGVKD. The CDR3 sequence is CAISEGWTGGNYGYTF. The CDR3 DNA sequence: TGTGCCATCAGTGAAGGATGGACAGGAGGGAACTATGGCTACACCTTC.

The chain uses TRBV12-5 and TRBJ2-7; 9 bases line up with TRBD1. Germline values: CDR1 LGHNT, CDR2 FRNRAP. This CDR3 is 16 amino acids long. With 1 base clipped from V and 4 bases from J, the junction kept 8 bases outside the gene matches. The CDR3 DNA follows: TGTGCTAGTGGTTTGGCCGGGACAGGGAGGTCATACGAGCAGTACTTC. Translation: CASGLAGTGRSYEQYF. Full variable domain (rest looked up from reference TRBV12-5 and TRBJ2-7): DARVTQTPRHKVTEMGQEVTMRCQPILGHNTVFWYRQTMMQGLELLAYFRNRAPLDDSGMPKDRFSAEMPDATLATLKIQPSEPRDSAVYFCASGLAGTGRSYEQYFGPGTRLTVT.

The rearrangement joins TRBV4-2 to TRBJ2-3, with 10 bases that match TRBD2. The CDR3 spans 18 residues. With V trimmed by 0 bases and J by 0 bases, 6 bases remained unmatched. Germline V gene lookup returns CDR1 LGHNA and CDR2 YNFKEQ. CDR3: CASSQDRASGGSTDTQYF. Here the CDR3 DNA reads TGTGCCAGCAGCCAAGATCGGGCTAGCGGGGGTAGCACAGATACGCAGTATTTT.

The chain recombines TRBV4-3 with TRBJ2-7, with a possible D match to TRBD1 (6 bases). The CDR3 consists of 15 residues. The ends were cut back, 1 base at V and 4 bases at J, with 14 bases in the middle. Germline values: CDR1 LGHNA, CDR2 YSLEER. CDR3 amino acids: CASSQGSGEVYEQYF. The CDR3 DNA sequence: TGCGCCAGCAGCCAAGGATCAGGGGAAGTGTACGAGCAGTACTTC.

V gene TRBV7-2 combines with J gene TRBJ1-2; a possible D gene is TRBD1 (6 bases). V was pared by 5 bases and J by 6 bases, with 13 bases between. Germline V lookup: CDR1 SGHTA, CDR2 FQGNSA. This CDR3 region has 13 residues. This CDR3 reads CASSINRVNGYTF. The CDR3 coding sequence is TGTGCCAGCAGCATAAACAGGGTTAATGGCTACACCTTC. The complete variable domain, with remaining parts taken from reference TRBV7-2 and TRBJ1-2, reads GAGVSQSPSNKVTEKGKDVELRCDPISGHTALYWYRQSLGQGLEFLIYFQGNSAPDKSGLPSDRFSAERTGGSVSTLTIQRTQQEDSAVYLCASSINRVNGYTFGSGTRLTVV.

This clone was picked up a small number of times. J is TRBJ2-5 and V is TRBV11-3; TRBD2 agrees at 9 bases. Germline loops: CDR1 SGHNT, CDR2 YENEEA. The CDR3 is 14 amino acids. CDR3 loop: CACRAGGIKETQYF. The CDR3 DNA reads as TGTGCATGCAGAGCGGGGGGTATCAAAGAGACCCAGTACTTC.

The genes are TRBV5-1 and TRBJ2-2; 13 bases fit TRBD2. The germline V gene encodes CDR1 SGHRS and CDR2 YFSETQ. V shed 4 bases and J 2 bases; nucleotides not matched to a gene: 5. This CDR3 has 17 amino acids. In DNA form, the CDR3 reads TGCGCCAGCAGCGGGGGACTAGCGGGGAAAAACACCGGGGAGCTGTTTTTT. Encoded protein: CASSGGLAGKNTGELFF. Full variable domain (outside the CDR3, taken from reference TRBV5-1 and TRBJ2-2): KAGVTQTPRYLIKTRGQQVTLSCSPISGHRSVSWYQQTPGQGLQFLFEYFSETQRNKGNFPGRFSGRQFSNSRSEMNVSTLELGDSALYLCASSGGLAGKNTGELFFGEGSRLTVL.

This chain links TRBV13 with TRBJ2-3; 8 bases align to TRBD2. Germline-derived CDR1 and CDR2 are PRHDT and FYEKMQ (reference sequence). J gave up 2 bases and V 5 bases, and 6 bases lay outside the gene matches. The CDR3 contains 15 residues. The CDR3 reads CASSQGGGHTDTQYF. The CDR3 DNA reads as TGTGCCAGCAGCCAAGGCGGGGGGCACACAGATACGCAGTATTTT.

This chain links TRBV6-2 or TRBV6-3 with TRBJ1-1, with a possible D match to TRBD1 (5 bases). Germline loops: CDR1 MNHEY, CDR2 SVGEGT. V was clipped by 4 bases and J by 13 bases, with 16 bases between them. The CDR3 has 12 amino acids. CDR3 sequence: CASSWVGGLVFF. The CDR3 region has the DNA TGTGCCAGCAGTTGGGTGGGGGGTTTGGTTTTCTTT.